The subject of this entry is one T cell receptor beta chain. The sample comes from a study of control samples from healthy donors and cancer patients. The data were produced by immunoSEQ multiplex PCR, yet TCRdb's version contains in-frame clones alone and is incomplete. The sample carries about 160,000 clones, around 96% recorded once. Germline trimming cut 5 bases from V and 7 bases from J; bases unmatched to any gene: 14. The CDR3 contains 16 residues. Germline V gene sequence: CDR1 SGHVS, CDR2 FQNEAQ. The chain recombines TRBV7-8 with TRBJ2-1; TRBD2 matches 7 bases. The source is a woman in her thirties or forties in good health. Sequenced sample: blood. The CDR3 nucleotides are TGTGCCAGCAGCCCCACGGGCGGGGGTTTGGGAAATGAGCAGTTCTTC. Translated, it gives CASSPTGGGLGNEQFF.